This TCR beta chain derives from a study of T-cell memory formation after mild COVID-19. Study-level points and caveats: Clones which contracted sat mainly in CM and EM if CD4+, and in EMRA if CD8+. Some clones that responded turned up in pre-infection memory, which suggests that cross-reactive memory joined in. Proof of SARS-CoV-2 specificity was absent for the second-wave clones that crested on day 37. A second wave expanding day 15 to 37 was CD4+-biased; contracting clones were balanced.

TCRdb passed the 5' RACE reads through MiXCR, listing each CDR3 protein once. Among 500,000 to 600,000 distinct CDR3 sequences listed, about a sixth were seen once. This clonotype was found a few times. Its antigen is still unknown. This CDR3 has 12 residues. The germline V gene encodes CDR1 DFQATT and CDR2 SNEGSKA (reference sequence). Trimming removed 7 bases at V and 2 bases at J, with 12 bases between. The chain couples TRBV20-1 to TRBJ2-7; no clear D gene. This TCR derives from an adult woman who had mild COVID-19 (a few samples of this study predate the infection). Cell type and time point are not known. Material for sequencing was PBMCs or a T cell subset sorted from them (not recorded which). The CDR3 coding sequence is TGCAGTGTCCCGCGTTCTCCCTACGAGCAGTACTTC. Its protein is CSVPRSPYEQYF.